The 4 T cell receptor beta chains below come from one sample, sequenced in a study of a mutant IDH1 vaccine in newly diagnosed glioma. What these receptors recognize is not known. Some clones are missing from TCRdb's copy, which holds only in-frame ones; the method was immunoSEQ multiplex PCR. The sample has tens of thousands of clones, 75% to 90% seen once. Time point indicated: week 5, during vaccination. Topical imiquimod accompanied each vaccine dose, which consisted of 300 ug of mutant IDH1 20-mer peptide. The sample was PBMCs, taken from a glioma patient whose treatment included an IDH1 peptide vaccine. Receptor source: a man in his forties with glioma.

This clone was observed once. The J gene is TRBJ2-5, the V gene TRBV9; D ambiguous. Germline V gene data show CDR1 as SGDLS and CDR2 as YYNGEE. Between the trimmed V and J ends, which lost 0 bases and 2 bases, there was a span of 5 bases. The CDR3 extends over 13 amino acids. CDR3 amino acids: CASSVALQETQYF. The CDR3 DNA sequence: TGTGCCAGCAGCGTAGCACTACAAGAGACCCAGTACTTC. Filled out from reference TRBV9 and TRBJ2-5, the complete variable domain reads DSGVTQTPKHLITATGQRVTLRCSPRSGDLSVYWYQQSLDQGLQFLIQYYNGEERAKGNILERFSAQQFPDLHSELNLSSLELGDSALYFCASSVALQETQYFGPGTRLLVL.

The J gene is TRBJ1-1, the V gene TRBV5-4; 7 bases are shared with TRBD1. This CDR3 has 14 amino acids. Germline CDR1 and CDR2: SGHNT and YYREEE (reference sequence). The trim removed 5 bases at V and 4 bases at J, leaving 8 bases unmatched. In DNA form, the CDR3 reads TGTGCCAGCAGTCATACAGGGGAGGGCACTGAAGCTTTCTTT. Its protein is CASSHTGEGTEAFF. Variable domain in full (rest from reference TRBV5-4 and TRBJ1-1): ETGVTQSPTHLIKTRGQQVTLRCSSQSGHNTVSWYQQALGQGPQFIFQYYREEENGRGNFPPRFSGLQFPNYSSELNVNALELDDSALYLCASSHTGEGTEAFFGQGTRLTVV.

This sequence joins TRBV28 and TRBJ2-3, with TRBD2 identical over 10 bases. V shed 6 bases, J shed 5 bases, and the junction held 17 bases outside the gene matches. The CDR3 sequence is 18 residues long. The germline V gene encodes CDR1 MDHEN and CDR2 SYDVKM. CDR3 DNA: TGTGCCAGCAGCTTAGGGGGGGTAGCGGGAGGACGGAGAGATACGCAGTATTTT. It yields the protein CASSLGGVAGGRRDTQYF.

The rearrangement joins TRBV6-6 to TRBJ2-3; TRBD2 matches 9 bases. This CDR3 spans 14 amino acids. In germline, CDR1 is MNHNY, CDR2 SVGAGI (reference sequence). The V and J ends lost 6 bases and 5 bases, in that order; junction bases with no gene match: 6. CDR3 residues: CASSAGGPEDTQYF. The CDR3 DNA reads TGTGCCAGCAGCGCGGGAGGGCCGGAAGATACGCAGTATTTT.